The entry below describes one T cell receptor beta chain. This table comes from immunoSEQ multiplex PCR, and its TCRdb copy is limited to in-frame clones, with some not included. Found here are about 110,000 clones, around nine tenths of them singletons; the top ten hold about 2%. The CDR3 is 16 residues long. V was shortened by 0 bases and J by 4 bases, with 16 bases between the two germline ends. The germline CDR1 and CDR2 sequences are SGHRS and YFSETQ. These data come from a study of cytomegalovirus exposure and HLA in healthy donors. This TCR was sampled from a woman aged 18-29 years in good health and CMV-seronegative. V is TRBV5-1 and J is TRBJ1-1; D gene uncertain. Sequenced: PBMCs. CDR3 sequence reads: CASSLVLSRGSTEAFF. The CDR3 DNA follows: TGCGCCAGCAGCTTGGTATTGTCTAGAGGTAGCACTGAAGCTTTCTTT.